The entry below gives a single T cell receptor beta chain sequence along with its context. Its target is unknown. The PCR contained 60 Vbeta and 13 Jbeta primers. Clones were sequenced by immunoSEQ multiplex PCR, and TCRdb holds only the in-frame ones, with some missing. The sample records approximately 160,000 clones, approximately 80% being singletons. This record belongs to a study of cytomegalovirus exposure and HLA in healthy donors. In germline, CDR1 is LGHNT, CDR2 FRNRAP. The CDR3 has 14 residues. V shed 0 bases and J shed 10 bases, with 13 bases lying between them. Overall study results and limits: A missense DCLRE1C variant was associated with V- and J-gene trimming of TCR beta chains in a later analysis, and an independent cohort replicated the association. The classifier reportedly diagnosed cytomegalovirus status with high sensitivity and specificity. CMV serostatus was the sole immune exposure information available.

This TCR derives from a woman under 30 in good health and CMV-seronegative. Input material: PBMCs. This chain connects TRBV12-5 to TRBJ2-1; D is possibly TRBD1 (6 bases). The CDR3 DNA reads TGTGCTAGTGGTTTGGTACAGGGTCCCAGCGAGCAGTTCTTC. Its protein product is CASGLVQGPSEQFF.